Presented here are 24 T cell receptor beta chains from one specimen sequenced in a study of long-term antiretroviral therapy in people with HIV. Running of the v3.0 immunoSEQ assay took place at survey level. Method: immunoSEQ multiplex PCR; TCRdb's copy keeps in-frame clones and lacks some. The sample comprises tens of thousands of clones, 80% of which are singletons, and around 5.8% rests with the top ten. Material: unsorted PBMCs, obtained 3.4 years after starting antiretroviral therapy. These receptors were obtained from a young man with HIV.

The chain recombines TRBV7-3 with TRBJ2-3; D call uncertain. Trimming pared 3 bases from V and 0 bases from J, leaving 10 bases between. CDR3 length: 15 amino acids. The germline CDR1 and CDR2 sequences are SGHTA and FQGTGA. The CDR3 loop is CASSFTGTSTDTQYF. In DNA, the CDR3 is TGTGCCAGCAGCTTTACCGGAACTAGCACAGATACGCAGTATTTT.

The chain uses TRBV11-2 and TRBJ2-7, with D uncertain. The CDR3 totals 14 residues. V lost 1 base, J lost 3 bases, and 10 bases lay in between. Germline values: CDR1 SGHAT, CDR2 FQNNGV. The CDR3 reads CASSLAYGYYEQYF. The CDR3 coding sequence is TGTGCCAGCAGCTTAGCCTACGGATACTACGAGCAGTACTTC.

The chain carries TRBV7-9 and TRBJ2-3; a weak D match, TRBD1 (6 bases). The CDR3 has 14 amino acids. V lost 1 base and J lost 2, with 7 bases in between. CDR1 and CDR2 from the germline V gene are SEHNR and FQNEAQ (reference sequence). The CDR3 region is CASSLEGVTDTQYF. DNA of the CDR3: TGTGCCAGCAGCTTAGAGGGGGTCACAGATACGCAGTATTTT.

The CDR3 DNA sequence: TGTGCCAGCAGTGACTTCAGGGTCAGACAAGAGACCCAGTACTTC. Protein product: CASSDFRVRQETQYF. The V gene is TRBV6-5, the J gene TRBJ2-5; D might be TRBD1 (5 bases). The CDR3 covers 15 residues. V dropped 5 bases and J dropped 2 bases, with 15 bases sitting between them. Germline loops: CDR1 MNHEY, CDR2 SVGAGI.

The count of this clone is one. The chain combines TRBV28 with TRBJ1-2, with no clear D. The CDR3 consists of 12 residues. Germline V CDR1 and CDR2: MDHEN, SYDVKM. Trimming cost V 3 bases and J 3 bases, with 5 bases left between them. In nucleotides, the CDR3 is TGTGCCAGCAGTTTCGCCGACTATGGCTACACCTTC. It codes for CASSFADYGYTF.

In this sample, this clone turned up a few times. Here the CDR3 DNA reads TGTGCCAGCAGCTTATCTCGATACGAGCAGTACTTC. Translated, it gives CASSLSRYEQYF. The chain recombines TRBV7-9 with TRBJ2-7; D remains ambiguous. The CDR3 is 12 amino acids. Germline assignment: CDR1 SEHNR and CDR2 FQNEAQ (reference sequence). Trimming stripped 2 bases from V and 4 bases from J, with 6 bases between.

This sequence joins TRBV4-2 and TRBJ1-2, with D possibly matching TRBD1 (5 bases). CDR1 and CDR2 from the germline V gene are LGHNA and YNFKEQ. The CDR3 consists of 16 residues. V lost 0 bases and J lost 8, with 19 bases in between. The DNA of the CDR3 is TGTGCCAGCAGCCAAGACCTTCCGACAGATCTGGAAGGCTACACCTTC. Translating it yields CASSQDLPTDLEGYTF.

The genes are TRBV7-2 and TRBJ1-4; a possible D gene is TRBD1 (5 bases). This CDR3 is built from 17 residues. V dropped 2 bases and J dropped 0 bases, with 13 bases sitting between them. Germline V gene data show CDR1 as SGHTA and CDR2 as FQGNSA. The CDR3 protein is CASSLFGGRATNEKLFF. CDR3 nucleotides: TGTGCCAGCAGCTTATTTGGGGGACGGGCAACTAATGAAAAACTGTTTTTT.

This clone showed up just once. The CDR3 here is CASSQDYSGMQPQHF. In nucleotides, the CDR3 is TGCGCCAGCAGCCAAGATTATTCGGGGATGCAGCCCCAGCATTTT. The V call is TRBV4-3, the J call TRBJ1-5; D gene uncertain. Trimming removed 0 bases from V and 7 bases from J, with 13 bases in between. Looked up from germline, CDR1 is LGHNA and CDR2 is YSLEER. There are 15 residues in the CDR3.

V is TRBV2 and J is TRBJ2-5, with D uncertain. There are 13 residues in the CDR3. V dropped 3 bases and J dropped 1 base, with 6 bases sitting between them. The germline V gene has CDR1 SNHLY and CDR2 FYNNEI. The CDR3 reads CASSDNSQETQYF. DNA of the CDR3: TGTGCCAGCAGTGATAATAGCCAAGAGACCCAGTACTTC. The full variable domain, with the rest looked up from reference TRBV2 and TRBJ2-5, is EPEVTQTPSHQVTQMGQEVILRCVPISNHLYFYWYRQILGQKVEFLVSFYNNEISEKSEIFDDQFSVERPDGSNFTLKIRSTKLEDSAMYFCASSDNSQETQYFGPGTRLLVL.

The genes are TRBV10-3 and TRBJ2-5; D remains unclear. Trimming removed 10 bases at V and 1 base at J, with 7 bases between. The CDR3 loop spans 11 amino acids. CDR1 is ENHRY, CDR2 SYGVKD, per germline. The CDR3 sequence is CATASQETQYF. DNA for the CDR3: TGTGCCACCGCCTCCCAAGAGACCCAGTACTTC.

The V gene is TRBV9, the J gene TRBJ2-5; TRBD2 agrees at 12 bases. The germline gives CDR1 SGDLS, CDR2 YYNGEE. V lost 4 bases and J lost 5; bases outside the gene matches: 6. The CDR3 covers 15 residues. The DNA of the CDR3 is TGTGCCAGCAGCTCTAGCGGGAGGGGACGGGAGACCCAGTACTTC. Protein product: CASSSSGRGRETQYF.

This clone was detected once. The rearrangement joins TRBV6-5 to TRBJ2-1; 8 bases fit TRBD2. Germline assignment: CDR1 MNHEY and CDR2 SVGAGI. Trimming removed 1 base from V and 5 bases from J; junction bases left unmatched: 1. There are 14 residues in the CDR3. The CDR3 loop reads CASSYLGLDNEQFF. Written as DNA, the CDR3 is TGTGCCAGCAGTTACTTGGGACTAGACAATGAGCAGTTCTTC.

The chain combines TRBV11-2 with TRBJ2-5; no clear D gene. The CDR3 consists of 15 residues. The ends were cut back, 3 bases at V and 3 bases at J, with 14 bases in the middle. Germline CDR1 and CDR2: SGHAT and FQNNGV. The CDR3, as DNA: TGTGCCAGCAGCTTTGAAGCCAGGCAGAAAGAGACCCAGTACTTC. Amino acid sequence: CASSFEARQKETQYF.

Written as DNA, the CDR3 is TGTGCCAGCTCACCACAAAAAGCAGGGCCTGGCGAGCAGTACTTC. Its protein is CASSPQKAGPGEQYF. V gene TRBV18 combines with J gene TRBJ2-7; D is perhaps TRBD1 (5 bases). CDR1 is KGHSH and CDR2 is LQKENI in the germline V gene. Trimming removed 1 base at V and 6 bases at J, with 16 bases between. The CDR3 has 15 residues.

The V call is TRBV28, the J call TRBJ2-6; tentatively, D is TRBD2 (5 bases). This CDR3 has 15 residues. CDR1 is MDHEN and CDR2 is SYDVKM in the germline V gene. The V end lost 5 bases, the J end lost 2 bases, and 10 bases lay between the germline ends. For the CDR3, the DNA is TGTGCCAGCAGTCCTAACGGGGCTGGGGCCAACGTCCTGACTTTC. Translating gives CASSPNGAGANVLTF.

The rearrangement joins TRBV29-1 to TRBJ2-2; no reliable D call. The CDR3 length is 12 residues. With 4 bases removed from V and 6 bases from J, the gap between germline ends came to 9 bases. Germline V gene sequence: CDR1 SQVTM, CDR2 ANQGSEA. The CDR3 sequence is CSVVLGSGELFF. DNA of the CDR3: TGCAGCGTTGTGCTTGGGTCCGGGGAGCTGTTTTTT.

This chain connects TRBV11-2 to TRBJ1-1; no reliable D call. Germline loops: CDR1 SGHAT, CDR2 FQNNGV. The V end was cut by 2 bases, the J end by 6 bases, with 22 bases between. CDR3 size: 17 residues. CDR3: CASSLWVPLRETAEAFF. The DNA for the CDR3 is TGTGCCAGCAGCTTATGGGTCCCTTTGAGGGAAACAGCTGAAGCTTTCTTT. Full variable domain (outside the CDR3, taken from reference TRBV11-2 and TRBJ1-1): EAGVAQSPRYKIIEKRQSVAFWCNPISGHATLYWYQQILGQGPKLLIQFQNNGVVDDSQLPKDRFSAERLKGVDSTLKIQPAKLEDSAVYLCASSLWVPLRETAEAFFGQGTRLTVV.

The chain carries TRBV18 and TRBJ2-5; 9 nucleotides line up with TRBD2. CDR3 size: 15 residues. Per germline, CDR1 KGHSH and CDR2 LQKENI. The V segment lost 0 bases and the J segment 6 bases; nucleotides outside the gene matches: 5. The CDR3 sequence is CASSPPGSGRKTQYF. In DNA form, the CDR3 reads TGTGCCAGCTCACCACCCGGTAGCGGGAGAAAGACCCAGTACTTC.

This clone has a single count. CDR3 protein: CASSIKPGLSLTGELFF. CDR3 DNA: TGTGCCAGTAGTATTAAACCGGGCCTGTCCCTCACCGGGGAGCTGTTTTTT. The chain employs TRBV19 and TRBJ2-2; no reliable D call. Germline values: CDR1 LNHDA, CDR2 SQIVND (reference sequence). The CDR3 contains 17 residues. The ends were cut back, 3 bases at V and 4 bases at J, with 18 bases in the middle.

The chain's CDR3 is CASSPPTGYADTQYF. For the CDR3, the DNA is TGTGCCAGCAGCCCGCCGACAGGGTATGCCGATACGCAGTATTTT. V usage is TRBV5-4 and J usage is TRBJ2-3; TRBD1 agrees at 7 bases. CDR1 and CDR2 from the germline V gene are SGHNT and YYREEE (reference sequence). Trimming cost V 4 bases and J 6 bases; bases outside gene matches: 11. This CDR3 spans 15 amino acids.

This clone was seen a few times. The rearrangement joins TRBV27 to TRBJ2-7, with a possible D match to TRBD2 (6 bases). CDR1 is MNHEY and CDR2 is SMNVEV in the germline V gene (reference sequence). The CDR3 covers 13 residues. Trimming stripped 5 bases from V and 3 bases from J, with 11 bases between. The CDR3 here is CASSRGLYYEQYF. CDR3 DNA sequence: TGTGCCAGCAGTCGGGGACTGTACTACGAGCAGTACTTC.

The V gene is TRBV28, the J gene TRBJ2-2; D possibly corresponds to TRBD1 (5 bases). Trimming removed 3 bases at V and 0 bases at J, with 11 bases between. In germline, CDR1 is MDHEN, CDR2 SYDVKM. CDR3 size: 16 residues. This CDR3 reads CASSFPPGPNTGELFF. As DNA, the CDR3 is TGTGCCAGCAGTTTCCCGCCAGGGCCGAACACCGGGGAGCTGTTTTTT.

This chain joins TRBV9 and TRBJ2-2; no clear D gene. V shed 3 bases and J shed 2 bases, with 5 bases lying between them. The CDR3 has 13 residues. Germline CDR1 is SGDLS and CDR2 is YYNGEE. CDR3 amino acids: CASSATNTGELFF. CDR3 DNA sequence: TGTGCCAGCAGCGCCACAAACACCGGGGAGCTGTTTTTT. The entire variable domain, with the rest obtained from reference TRBV9 and TRBJ2-2, is as follows: DSGVTQTPKHLITATGQRVTLRCSPRSGDLSVYWYQQSLDQGLQFLIQYYNGEERAKGNILERFSAQQFPDLHSELNLSSLELGDSALYFCASSATNTGELFFGEGSRLTVL.